This T cell receptor beta chain was profiled in a study of identical twins. V lost 7 bases to trimming and J lost 8 bases; unmatched junction nucleotides: 13. The length of the CDR3 is 16 residues. Per germline, CDR1 MNHEY and CDR2 SVGEGT. TCRdb analysed the 5' RACE reads with MiXCR anew, one entry per CDR3 protein. Here the sample spans fewer than 900,000 distinct CDR3 sequences, roughly 20% being singletons. This clonotype has just a few counts. In addition, the sample was reused for a study of T cells expressing NK-cell markers. From that paper: CD3+CD56+NKG2C+, CD3+CD56+NKG2C- and CD3+CD56-NKG2C+ T cells, once sorted, supplied the TCR beta repertoires.

Sequencing used PBMCs. The chain employs TRBV6-2 or TRBV6-3 and TRBJ2-1; 11 positions agree with TRBD2. This TCR was recovered from a woman younger than 30 in good health. This CDR3 reads CASKIAGGQFIDEQFF. The DNA of the CDR3 is TGTGCCAGCAAAATAGCGGGGGGGCAATTCATTGATGAGCAGTTCTTC.